The TCR beta chain under discussion was sequenced for a study of cytomegalovirus exposure and HLA in healthy donors. Turning to the study itself: From HLA-typed donors, an early data release held some 80 million unique TCRs. Among the approximately 400 donors who were genotyped, roughly 86% fell in the genetic ancestry cluster that is associated with self-reported Caucasian donors.

The PCR ran on 60 Vbeta and 13 Jbeta primers. The repertoire was sequenced with immunoSEQ multiplex PCR; TCRdb's copy has only in-frame clones and lacks some. This sample has 150,000 to 200,000 clones; roughly 72% occur once, and the top ten carry about 1.9%. Donors were ostensibly healthy at sampling, although undocumented immune exposures were probable. Study-wide findings and caveats: Follow-up analysis seemed to connect common viral pathogens with several of the most significant clusters identified.

The CDR3 is made up of 15 amino acids. Deletions cut 4 bases from V and 4 bases from J, with 16 bases between. Germline CDR1 LGHNA, CDR2 YSLEER. This clone was found a few times. Its target is unknown. The sequenced sample consisted of PBMCs. J is TRBJ1-2 and V is TRBV4-3; a weak D match, TRBD1 (6 bases). The sequence derives from a woman in her twenties or thirties in good health and CMV-seropositive. Written as DNA, the CDR3 is TGCGCCAGCAGCCCGCGCCGACAGGTTGGCTATGGCTACACCTTC. Translated, it gives CASSPRRQVGYGYTF.